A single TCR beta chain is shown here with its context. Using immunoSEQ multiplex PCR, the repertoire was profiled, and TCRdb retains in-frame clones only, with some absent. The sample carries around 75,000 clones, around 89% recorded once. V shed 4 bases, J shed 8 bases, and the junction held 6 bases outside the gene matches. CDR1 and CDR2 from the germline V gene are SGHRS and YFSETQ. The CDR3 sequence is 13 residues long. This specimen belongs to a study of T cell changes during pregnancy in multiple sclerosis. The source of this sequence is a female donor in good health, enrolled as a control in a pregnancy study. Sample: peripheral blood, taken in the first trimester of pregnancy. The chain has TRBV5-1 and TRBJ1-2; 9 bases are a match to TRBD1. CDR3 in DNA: TGCGCCAGCAGCGGGGGGACAGGGCTCGGCTACACCTTC. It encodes CASSGGTGLGYTF.